One and the same sample provided the 3 T cell receptor beta chains below, sequenced in a study of T-cell memory formation after mild COVID-19. One entry per CDR3 protein, called by TCRdb with MiXCR from the 5' RACE reads. This sample has 450,000 to 650,000 distinct CDR3 sequences, with about a fifth found just once. The sample was PBMCs or a T cell subset sorted from them (not recorded which). The receptors stem from an adult woman who had mild COVID-19 (a few samples of this study predate the infection). Cell type and time point are not known.

There are a few counts of this clonotype. The V gene is TRBV10-3, the J gene TRBJ2-1, with D uncertain. CDR3 length: 14 amino acids. V lost 10 bases and J 0 bases, leaving 13 bases between the germline ends. The germline gives CDR1 ENHRY, CDR2 SYGVKD. The CDR3 nucleotides read TGTGCCACGCGGACGGGTAGCTCCTACAATGAGCAGTTCTTC. It translates to CATRTGSSYNEQFF.

Concerning this clonotype: The junction does not match germline at one end; this may be a read error. The chain carries TRBV29-1 and TRBJ2-7, with a tentative D call TRBD2 (6 bases). The germline CDR1 and CDR2 sequences are SQVTM and ANQGSEA. CDR3 length equals 13 residues. CDR3 region: CSALLGTGYEKYF. The CDR3 nucleotides read TGCAGCGCCCTACTTGGGACTGGCTACGAGAAGTACTTC.

This clonotype was recorded a few times. The chain recombines TRBV2 with TRBJ2-1, with D perhaps TRBD1 (5 bases). The V end lost 0 bases, the J end lost 6 bases, and 12 bases lay between the germline ends. This CDR3 is 15 amino acids long. Germline-derived CDR1 and CDR2 are SNHLY and FYNNEI. CDR3 sequence: CASSEAFGQRNEQFF. Written as DNA, the CDR3 is TGTGCCAGCAGTGAAGCGTTCGGACAACGCAATGAGCAGTTCTTC.